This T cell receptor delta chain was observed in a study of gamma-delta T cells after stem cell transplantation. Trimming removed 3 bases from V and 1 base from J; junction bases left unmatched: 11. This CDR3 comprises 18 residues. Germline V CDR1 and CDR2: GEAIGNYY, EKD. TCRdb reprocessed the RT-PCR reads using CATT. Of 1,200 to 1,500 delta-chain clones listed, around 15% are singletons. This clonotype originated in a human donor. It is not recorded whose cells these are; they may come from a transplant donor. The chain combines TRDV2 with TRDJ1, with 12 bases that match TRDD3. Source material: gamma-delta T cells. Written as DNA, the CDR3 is TGTGCCTGTGACGGGGTCGTACTGGGGGATACTATCACCGATAAACTCATCTTT. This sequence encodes CACDGVVLGDTITDKLIF.